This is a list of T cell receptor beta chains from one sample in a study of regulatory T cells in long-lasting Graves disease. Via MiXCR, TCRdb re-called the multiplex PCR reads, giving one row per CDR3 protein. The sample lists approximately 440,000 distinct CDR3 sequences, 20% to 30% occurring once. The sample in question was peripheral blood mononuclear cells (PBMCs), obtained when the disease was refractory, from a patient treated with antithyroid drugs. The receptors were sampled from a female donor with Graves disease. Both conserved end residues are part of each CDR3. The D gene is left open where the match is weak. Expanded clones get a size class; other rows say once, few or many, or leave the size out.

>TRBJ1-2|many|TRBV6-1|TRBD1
CASSAQQGPNYGYTF
TGTGCCAGCAGTGCCCAACAGGGGCCCAACTATGGCTACACCTTC
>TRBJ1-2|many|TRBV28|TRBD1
CASSLRTGGAYGYTF
TGTGCCAGCAGCCTGAGGACAGGGGGTGCCTATGGCTACACCTTC
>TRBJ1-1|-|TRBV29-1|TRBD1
CSVGPGQENTEAFF
TGCAGCGTTGGGCCCGGACAGGAGAACACTGAAGCTTTCTTT
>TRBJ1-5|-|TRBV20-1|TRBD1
CSARPHDRGYSNQPQHF
TGCAGTGCTAGACCCCACGACAGGGGGTATAGCAATCAGCCCCAGCATTTT
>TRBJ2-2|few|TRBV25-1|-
CASSESVTSGLIRLFF
TGTGCCAGCAGTGAATCCGTAACCTCCGGTTTGATTCGGCTGTTTTTT
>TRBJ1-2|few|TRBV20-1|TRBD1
CSATIQGAGGYTF
TGCAGTGCCACCATCCAGGGGGCCGGAGGCTACACCTTC
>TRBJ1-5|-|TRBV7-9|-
CASSLGGWDQPQHF
TGTGCCAGCAGCTTAGGGGGATGGGATCAGCCCCAGCATTTT
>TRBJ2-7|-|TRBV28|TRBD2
CASSNSGSFYEQYF
TGTGCCAGCAGCAATAGCGGGAGCTTCTACGAGCAGTACTTC
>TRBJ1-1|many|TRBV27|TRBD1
CASSLSGQGVPNTEAFF
TGTGCCAGCAGTTTATCAGGACAGGGGGTACCGAACACTGAAGCTTTCTTT
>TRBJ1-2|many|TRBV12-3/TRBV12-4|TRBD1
CASRPGQGGGYGYTF
TGTGCCAGCAGGCCAGGACAGGGAGGAGGGTATGGCTACACCTTC
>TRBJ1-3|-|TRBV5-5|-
CASSRDVRGISGNTIYF
TGTGCCAGCAGCCGGGACGTTAGAGGGATCTCTGGAAACACCATATATTTT
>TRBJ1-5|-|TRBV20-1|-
CSAREPGRGHQPQHF
TGCAGTGCTAGGGAACCGGGACGGGGCCATCAGCCCCAGCATTTT
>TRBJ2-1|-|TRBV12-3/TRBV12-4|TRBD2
CASSFGFRTSYNEQFF
TGTGCCAGCAGTTTCGGGTTTAGGACTAGCTACAATGAGCAGTTCTTC
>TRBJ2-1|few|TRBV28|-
CASSFAQLNEQFF
TGTGCCAGCAGTTTTGCCCAGCTAAATGAGCAGTTCTTC
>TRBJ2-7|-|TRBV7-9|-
CASSLVGRMDRPLSYEQYF
TGTGCCAGCAGCTTAGTTGGAAGGATGGACAGACCACTCTCCTACGAGCAGTACTTC
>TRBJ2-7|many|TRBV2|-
CASRKQGYEQYF
TGTGCCAGCAGAAAACAGGGTTACGAGCAGTACTTC
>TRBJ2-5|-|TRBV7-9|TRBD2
CASSLPSGLQETQYF
TGTGCCAGCAGCTTACCTAGCGGGTTGCAGGAGACCCAGTACTTC
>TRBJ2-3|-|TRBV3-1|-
CASSQPASGYDSDTQYF
TGTGCCAGCAGCCAACCCGCCTCCGGGTATGATTCAGATACGCAGTATTTT
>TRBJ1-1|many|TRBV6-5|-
CASSYPAGQRTEAFF
TGTGCCAGCAGTTATCCGGCAGGGCAGCGCACTGAAGCTTTCTTT
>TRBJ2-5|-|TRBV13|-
CASGSGYQETQYF
TGTGCCAGCGGATCGGGGTACCAAGAGACCCAGTACTTC
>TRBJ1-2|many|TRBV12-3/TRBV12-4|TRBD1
CASSRTGFYGYTF
TGTGCCAGCAGTCGGACAGGATTCTATGGCTACACCTTC
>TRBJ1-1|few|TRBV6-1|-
CASSDSGAGAEWAEAFF
TGTGCCAGCAGTGACAGCGGCGCCGGGGCGGAGTGGGCTGAAGCTTTCTTT
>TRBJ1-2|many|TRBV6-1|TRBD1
CAGQGLYGYTF
TGTGCCGGACAGGGTCTCTATGGCTACACCTTC
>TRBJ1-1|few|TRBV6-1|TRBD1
CASRTQGARSYEAFF
TGTGCCAGCAGAACACAGGGGGCGCGAAGTTATGAAGCTTTCTTT
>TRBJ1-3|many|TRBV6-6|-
CASSYSSRSSGNTIYF
TGTGCCAGCAGTTACTCGAGCCGCAGCTCGGGAAACACCATATATTTT
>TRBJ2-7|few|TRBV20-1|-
CSATEDSQTSYEQYF
TGCAGTGCTACCGAAGACAGTCAGACCTCCTACGAGCAGTACTTC